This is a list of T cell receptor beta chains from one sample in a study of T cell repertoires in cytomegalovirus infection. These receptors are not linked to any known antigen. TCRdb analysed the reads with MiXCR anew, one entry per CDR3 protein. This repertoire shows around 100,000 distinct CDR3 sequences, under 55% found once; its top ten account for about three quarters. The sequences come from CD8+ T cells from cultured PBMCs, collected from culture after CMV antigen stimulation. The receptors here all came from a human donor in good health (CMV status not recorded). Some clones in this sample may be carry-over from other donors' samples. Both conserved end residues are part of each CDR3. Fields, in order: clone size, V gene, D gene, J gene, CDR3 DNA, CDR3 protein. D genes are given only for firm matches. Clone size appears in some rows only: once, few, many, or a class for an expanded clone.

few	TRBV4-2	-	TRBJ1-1	TGTGCCAGCAGCCTAGGACCGTACACTGAAGCTTTCTTT	CASSLGPYTEAFF
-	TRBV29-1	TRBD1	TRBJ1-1	TGCAGCGTAGTCCAGGGGGCAGTAGGCACTGAAGCTTTCTTT	CSVVQGAVGTEAFF
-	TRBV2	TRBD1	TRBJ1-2	TGTGCCAGCAGTGAGCCCGGGACAGGGGCTGACTATGGCTACACCTTC	CASSEPGTGADYGYTF
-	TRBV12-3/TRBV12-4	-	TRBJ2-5	TGTGCCAGCAGCCCGACTTACGTTGAGACCCAGTACTTC	CASSPTYVETQYF
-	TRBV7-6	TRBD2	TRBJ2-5	TGTGCCAGCAGCCACCCCTCTAGCGGGGGGCCGAACCAAGAGACCCAGTACTTC	CASSHPSSGGPNQETQYF
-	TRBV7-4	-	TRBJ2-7	TGTGCCAGCGTATTGGTCGCCTCGGTGAACGAGCAGTACTTC	CASVLVASVNEQYF
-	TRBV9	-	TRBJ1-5	TGTGCCAGCAGCGTATCAGGAGGGGAGGGTCAGCCCCAGCATTTT	CASSVSGGEGQPQHF
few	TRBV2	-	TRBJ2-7	TGTGCCAGCAGTGCCTCGGCATTCGTAGGTTCCGAGCAGTACTTC	CASSASAFVGSEQYF
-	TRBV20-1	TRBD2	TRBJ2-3	TGCAGTGCGCATGGGGGGGAAAGCCTCACAGATACGCAGTATTTT	CSAHGGESLTDTQYF
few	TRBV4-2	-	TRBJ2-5	TGTGCCAGCAGCCAAGAGTTTAATTTCGAGGTTTCGGTCTGGGAGACCCAGTACTTC	CASSQEFNFEVSVWETQYF
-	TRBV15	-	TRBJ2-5	TGTGCCACCAGCAGAGATTTAACGGGGGACCCAGAGACCCAGTACTTC	CATSRDLTGDPETQYF
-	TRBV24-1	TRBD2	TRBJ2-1	TGTGCCACCAGTGAAACTAGCGGGAGTGACAATGAGCAGTTCTTC	CATSETSGSDNEQFF
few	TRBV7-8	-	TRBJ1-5	TGTGCCAGCAGCCATCCCGTGGACAAAGGGGAAAGGGGGAACAATCAGCCCCAGCATTTT	CASSHPVDKGERGNNQPQHF
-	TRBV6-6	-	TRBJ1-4	TGTGCCAGCATGGGGACGCCTGCAACTAATGAAAAACTGTTTTTT	CASMGTPATNEKLFF
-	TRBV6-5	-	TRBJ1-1	TGTGCCAGCAGTACGACAGCAAACACTGAAGCTTTCTTT	CASSTTANTEAFF